This TCR beta chain was sequenced during a study of regulatory T cells in long-lasting Graves disease. Background on the study: The definition of persistent Graves' disease was over 5 years of antithyroid drugs with positive TSH receptor antibodies.

Time point noted: persistent/refractory GD, antithyroid drugs over 5 years with positive TRAb. PBMC-extracted RNA yielded the TCR library. Graves' disease diagnoses followed American Thyroid Association guidelines. Per the germline V gene, CDR1 is MNHEY and CDR2 is SVGAGI. V shed 6 bases, J shed 6 bases, and the junction held 4 bases outside the gene matches. The CDR3 is 13 residues long. Arm-PCR of CDR3 regions and iRepertoire HTBI primers were the basis on which TCR beta libraries were built. Original data processing: Detected in the samples were about 60 TRBV and 15 or so TRBJ segments. MiXCR, applied by TCRdb to the multiplex PCR reads, yields one record per CDR3 protein. These V and J calls are TCRdb output, not the study's own analysis. The sample has some 370,000 distinct CDR3 sequences, about 20% seen once. As concerns this clonotype: As yet, its antigen is unknown.

Study outcomes and limitations: Those with persistent disease had in common more public clonotypes (fewer than 3,000) than new patients (approximately 1,000).

The chain recombines TRBV6-5 with TRBJ2-2; 7 nucleotides align to TRBD1. The receptor was derived from a female donor with Graves disease. The sequencing used peripheral blood mononuclear cells (PBMCs), collected when the disease was refractory, from a patient treated with antithyroid drugs. CDR3 region: CASRYDRAGELFF. DNA for the CDR3: TGTGCCAGCAGATACGACAGGGCCGGGGAGCTGTTTTTT.